Each of the 30 T cell receptor beta chains below was sequenced from the same sample in a study of T cell repertoires in ileal Crohn's disease. Here immunoSEQ multiplex PCR was the method, and the copy in TCRdb shows in-frame clones only, minus some. The repertoire holds roughly 2,400 clones, 85% to 95% seen once, with around 3.7% in the top ten. Material for sequencing was ileal tissue. These receptors originate from an adult with Crohn's disease.

The V call is TRBV4-3, the J call TRBJ2-1; perhaps TRBD2 as D (7 bases). Germline V gives CDR1 LGHNA, CDR2 YSLEER. V was shortened by 4 bases and J by 5 bases, with 15 bases between the two germline ends. This CDR3 region has 15 residues. CDR3 protein: CASSPVGGPDNEQFF. The CDR3 region has the DNA TGCGCCAGCAGCCCCGTGGGGGGGCCCGACAATGAGCAGTTCTTC.

This clone came up a few times. The genes are TRBV4-1 and TRBJ2-2; TRBD1 matches at 8 bases. The V gene end was trimmed by 6 bases and the J gene end by 3 bases; junction bases not matched to a gene: 6. This CDR3 contains 15 residues. The germline CDR1 and CDR2 sequences are MGHRA and YSYEKL. The DNA of the CDR3 is TGCGCCAGCAGTCCGGACAGGGCCTACACCGGGGAGCTGTTTTTT. It yields the protein CASSPDRAYTGELFF.

The chain employs TRBV5-1 and TRBJ1-2; 8 bases line up with TRBD1. From germline, CDR1 is SGHRS and CDR2 YFSETQ. CDR3 size: 13 residues. Germline trimming cut 4 bases from V and 5 bases from J; bases unmatched to any gene: 4. The chain's CDR3 is CASSNHRGYGYTF. Here the CDR3 DNA reads TGCGCCAGCAGCAACCACAGGGGGTATGGCTACACCTTC. Based on the CDR3 plus reference TRBV5-1 and TRBJ1-2, the full variable domain is KAGVTQTPRYLIKTRGQQVTLSCSPISGHRSVSWYQQTPGQGLQFLFEYFSETQRNKGNFPGRFSGRQFSNSRSEMNVSTLELGDSALYLCASSNHRGYGYTFGSGTRLTVV.

V gene TRBV27 combines with J gene TRBJ1-1; the D gene is possibly TRBD1 (6 bases). The CDR3 runs 14 residues. Deletions cut 8 bases from V and 4 bases from J, with 17 bases between. From germline, CDR1 is MNHEY and CDR2 SMNVEV (reference sequence). This CDR3 reads CASGIGGAITEAFF. In DNA form, the CDR3 reads TGTGCCAGCGGTATAGGGGGAGCGATCACTGAAGCTTTCTTT.

This clone appeared a single time. The V call is TRBV7-3, the J call TRBJ2-1, with TRBD2 matching 7 bases. J was trimmed by 7 bases and V by 1 base; bases with no gene match: 16. This CDR3 comprises 18 residues. Looked up from germline, CDR1 is SGHTA and CDR2 is FQGTGA. The CDR3 loop is CASSLKLVGGKGRNEQFF. CDR3 nucleotide sequence: TGTGCCAGCAGCTTAAAACTAGTGGGGGGGAAAGGGAGGAATGAGCAGTTCTTC.

V gene TRBV7-2 combines with J gene TRBJ1-1; the D is unclear. Germline loops: CDR1 SGHTA, CDR2 FQGNSA. The CDR3 consists of 14 residues. The V gene lost 5 bases and the J gene lost 5 bases, with 15 bases spanning the gap. The CDR3, as DNA: TGTGCCAGCAGCGTACAGCGCTCGGGGACTGAAGCTTTCTTT. Protein product: CASSVQRSGTEAFF.

The chain uses TRBV10-3 and TRBJ1-5; unclear D gene. The CDR3 extends over 13 amino acids. Germline lookup yields CDR1 ENHRY and CDR2 SYGVKD. V was trimmed by 5 bases and J by 4 bases, leaving 9 bases between them. CDR3: CAISRGENQPQHF. CDR3 nucleotide sequence: TGTGCCATCAGTCGGGGAGAAAATCAGCCCCAGCATTTT.

This clone has a handful of counts. The chain carries TRBV7-2 and TRBJ1-1; D remains unclear. The CDR3 is made up of 14 amino acids. From germline, CDR1 is SGHTA and CDR2 FQGNSA. V gave up 4 bases and J gave up 5 bases, with 14 bases separating them. CDR3 DNA sequence: TGTGCCAGCAGCTACGACTTCGGTGGGACTGAAGCTTTCTTT. This encodes CASSYDFGGTEAFF.

V gene TRBV27 combines with J gene TRBJ1-1, with D uncertain. There are 15 residues in the CDR3. Germline lookup yields CDR1 MNHEY and CDR2 SMNVEV (reference sequence). Trimming left V 3 bases short and J 4 bases short, with 15 bases between. The CDR3 loop reads CASSFNLMAGTEAFF. CDR3 in DNA: TGTGCCAGCAGTTTTAATCTTATGGCAGGCACTGAAGCTTTCTTT.

The rearrangement links TRBV5-4 to TRBJ2-2; 10 bases align to TRBD2. The V segment lost 4 bases and the J segment 8 bases; nucleotides outside the gene matches: 11. There are 16 residues in the CDR3. CDR1 is SGHNT, CDR2 YYREEE, per germline (reference sequence). CDR3 residues: CASSTGSGGAGGELFF. CDR3 sequence (DNA): TGTGCCAGCAGCACGGGCAGCGGGGGGGCAGGTGGGGAGCTGTTTTTT.

The V call is TRBV19, the J call TRBJ1-2; 7 bases line up with TRBD1. Germline V gives CDR1 LNHDA, CDR2 SQIVND (reference sequence). The junction had 4 bases not matched to a gene; V was cut back by 9 bases and J by 0 bases. There are 13 residues in the CDR3. CDR3 loop: CARKQGSNYGYTF. CDR3 nucleotides: TGTGCCAGGAAACAGGGGTCTAACTATGGCTACACCTTC.

J is TRBJ1-6 and V is TRBV2; TRBD1 matches at 7 bases. V shed 5 bases, J shed 2 bases, and the junction held 6 bases outside the gene matches. Germline CDR1 SNHLY, CDR2 FYNNEI. The length of the CDR3 is 16 residues. CDR3 amino acids: CASSLRGLTYNSPLHF. The CDR3 DNA reads as TGTGCCAGCAGTCTCAGGGGGTTGACCTATAATTCACCCCTCCACTTT.

The genes are TRBV19 and TRBJ2-1, with D possibly TRBD1 on 5 matching bases. The germline V and J ends were trimmed by 8 bases and 0 bases, with 11 bases remaining between them. The CDR3 spans 14 residues. The germline gives CDR1 LNHDA, CDR2 SQIVND (reference sequence). This chain's CDR3 is CASGWGDSYNEQFF. Written as DNA, the CDR3 is TGTGCCAGTGGTTGGGGCGACTCCTACAATGAGCAGTTCTTC.

V is TRBV4-1 and J is TRBJ2-1, with 9 positions matching TRBD2. The CDR3 covers 15 residues. Trimming at V came to 6 bases and at J to 4 bases, leaving 7 bases not matched to a gene. Germline V lookup: CDR1 MGHRA, CDR2 YSYEKL. The CDR3 nucleotides are TGCGCCAGCAGTCAGAGTAGCGGGGGATACAATGAGCAGTTCTTC. Protein product: CASSQSSGGYNEQFF.

The chain links TRBV5-6 to TRBJ2-7; TRBD1 aligns across 8 bases. Germline-derived CDR1 and CDR2 are SGHDT and YYEEEE. V lost 0 bases and J lost 4; bases outside the gene matches: 6. This CDR3 spans 15 amino acids. The CDR3 nucleotides are TGTGCCAGCAGCTTGGGCAGGGGGCCACCTTACGAGCAGTACTTC. This codes for CASSLGRGPPYEQYF.

This clone was seen a few times. The genes are TRBV30 and TRBJ1-5; 10 bases are shared with TRBD1. The V gene's germline CDR1 is GTSNPN and CDR2 SVGIG (reference sequence). The CDR3 consists of 14 residues. The ends lost 5 bases at V and 7 bases at J; junction bases unmatched: 8. This chain's CDR3 is CAWGGTGDGQPQHF. The CDR3 DNA reads as TGTGCCTGGGGAGGGACAGGGGATGGGCAGCCCCAGCATTTT. Together with reference TRBV30 and TRBJ1-5, the CDR3 gives the full variable domain: SQTIHQWPATLVQPVGSPLSLECTVEGTSNPNLYWYRQAAGRGLQLLFYSVGIGQISSEVPQNLSASRPQDRQFILSSKKLLLSDSGFYLCAWGGTGDGQPQHFGDGTRLSIL.

The chain links TRBV5-1 to TRBJ1-4; TRBD1 agrees at 7 bases. Per the germline V gene, CDR1 is SGHRS and CDR2 is YFSETQ. The CDR3 contains 14 residues. The J segment lost 6 bases and the V segment lost 1 base, leaving 3 bases of the junction unmatched. The CDR3 loop is CASSLRGLDEKLFF. The CDR3 bases are TGCGCCAGCAGCTTGAGGGGGCTGGATGAAAAACTGTTTTTT. Full variable domain (rest looked up from reference TRBV5-1 and TRBJ1-4): KAGVTQTPRYLIKTRGQQVTLSCSPISGHRSVSWYQQTPGQGLQFLFEYFSETQRNKGNFPGRFSGRQFSNSRSEMNVSTLELGDSALYLCASSLRGLDEKLFFGSGTQLSVL.

The chain couples TRBV5-1 to TRBJ2-7, with D possibly matching TRBD1 (6 bases). V was shortened by 4 bases and J by 0 bases, with 14 bases between the two germline ends. Germline values: CDR1 SGHRS, CDR2 YFSETQ. The CDR3 sequence is 15 residues long. CDR3 sequence: CASSVSRDNSYEQYF. The CDR3 DNA reads TGCGCCAGCAGCGTGAGCCGGGACAACTCCTACGAGCAGTACTTC.

This clone showed up just once. This chain uses TRBV7-2 with TRBJ1-1, with 7 bases fitting TRBD1. The trim removed 3 bases at V and 4 bases at J, leaving 5 bases unmatched. CDR1 and CDR2 from the germline V gene are SGHTA and FQGNSA. CDR3 length: 14 residues. CDR3 nucleotides: TGTGCCAGCAGCTTGGGGTCAGGGGGCACTGAAGCTTTCTTT. This translates into CASSLGSGGTEAFF. Full variable domain (rest looked up from reference TRBV7-2 and TRBJ1-1): GAGVSQSPSNKVTEKGKDVELRCDPISGHTALYWYRQSLGQGLEFLIYFQGNSAPDKSGLPSDRFSAERTGGSVSTLTIQRTQQEDSAVYLCASSLGSGGTEAFFGQGTRLTVV.

This clone was seen only a few times. V usage is TRBV5-1 and J usage is TRBJ1-1; the match to TRBD1 covers 8 bases. The CDR3 spans 16 residues. Germline assignment: CDR1 SGHRS and CDR2 YFSETQ. V was clipped by 4 bases and J by 1 base; unmatched bases: 9. The CDR3 sequence: CASSLGQGRGNTEAFF. The CDR3 DNA follows: TGCGCCAGCAGCCTTGGACAGGGACGTGGGAACACTGAAGCTTTCTTT.

This clone was detected only a few times. The J gene is TRBJ2-5, the V gene TRBV5-1; 8 nucleotides match TRBD1. The CDR3 is made up of 16 amino acids. The trim removed 4 bases at V and 5 bases at J, leaving 13 bases unmatched. Germline CDR1 reads SGHRS; CDR2 reads YFSETQ. As DNA, the CDR3 is TGCGCCAGCAGCCTTGACAGGGGAGGTGGGTTGGAGACCCAGTACTTC. As protein: CASSLDRGGGLETQYF.

The V call is TRBV5-6, the J call TRBJ1-5; TRBD1 agrees at 8 bases. The CDR3 runs to 15 residues. Germline CDR1 SGHDT, CDR2 YYEEEE. J gave up 4 bases and V 1 base, and 4 bases lay outside the gene matches. Here the CDR3 reads CASSLLRGRNQPQHF. The CDR3 DNA sequence: TGTGCCAGCAGCTTGCTCAGGGGGCGGAATCAGCCCCAGCATTTT.

The gene calls are TRBV4-2 and TRBJ2-7; 10 nucleotides line up with TRBD2. CDR3 length equals 17 residues. J was trimmed by 3 bases and V by 0 bases; bases with no gene match: 8. The germline CDR1 and CDR2 sequences are LGHNA and YNFKEQ. The CDR3 sequence is CASSQETPSGGVYEQYF. The CDR3 region has the DNA TGTGCCAGCAGCCAAGAAACCCCTAGCGGGGGTGTCTACGAGCAGTACTTC.

This rearrangement joins TRBV6-6 to TRBJ1-2, with 7 bases aligning to TRBD1. The CDR3 is 14 residues long. The V gene end was trimmed by 4 bases and the J gene end by 8 bases; junction bases not matched to a gene: 10. Germline V gene sequence: CDR1 MNHNY, CDR2 SVGAGI (reference sequence). CDR3 amino acids: CASSLERQQGGYTF. The CDR3 DNA is TGTGCCAGCAGTTTAGAGAGACAACAGGGGGGCTACACCTTC.

The chain carries TRBV9 and TRBJ2-3, with 10 bases aligning to TRBD2. Trimming took 0 bases from V and 5 from J; bases not matched to a gene: 3. CDR1 SGDLS and CDR2 YYNGEE come from the germline V gene. The CDR3 consists of 15 residues. CDR3 amino acids: CASSVASGGQDTQYF. CDR3 DNA sequence: TGTGCCAGCAGCGTAGCTAGCGGGGGACAAGATACGCAGTATTTT. The complete variable domain, with remaining parts taken from reference TRBV9 and TRBJ2-3, reads DSGVTQTPKHLITATGQRVTLRCSPRSGDLSVYWYQQSLDQGLQFLIQYYNGEERAKGNILERFSAQQFPDLHSELNLSSLELGDSALYFCASSVASGGQDTQYFGPGTRLTVL.

V is TRBV7-6 and J is TRBJ1-3; a possible D gene is TRBD1 (5 bases). V was pared by 5 bases and J by 2 bases, with 16 bases between. Per germline, CDR1 SGHVS and CDR2 FNYEAQ. This CDR3 contains 16 residues. In DNA, the CDR3 is TGTGCCAGCAGCCTTGGACAACCCGATACTGGAAACACCATATATTTT. Translation gives CASSLGQPDTGNTIYF.

The rearrangement uses TRBV11-2 and TRBJ2-1; 10 positions match TRBD2. This CDR3 is 15 amino acids long. Per the germline V gene, CDR1 is SGHAT and CDR2 is FQNNGV. V lost 5 bases and J lost 7; bases outside the gene matches: 8. CDR3 protein: CASSPSGGAGNEQFF. The CDR3 DNA reads TGTGCCAGCAGCCCGAGCGGGGGGGCGGGGAATGAGCAGTTCTTC.

This chain links TRBV5-1 with TRBJ1-1; D possibly corresponds to TRBD1 (6 bases). This CDR3 has 16 residues. V was clipped by 4 bases and J by 1 base, with 17 bases between them. CDR1 is SGHRS, CDR2 YFSETQ, per germline. The CDR3 nucleotides are TGCGCCAGCAGCCATGGACAGCCTCAAGGGAACACTGAAGCTTTCTTT. It encodes CASSHGQPQGNTEAFF.

J is TRBJ2-6 and V is TRBV4-3, with unresolved D. Germline-derived CDR1 and CDR2 are LGHNA and YSLEER. This CDR3 has 17 amino acids. Trimming left V 1 base short and J 3 bases short, with 13 bases between. The CDR3 region is CASSQALRFDGANVLTF. DNA for the CDR3: TGCGCCAGCAGCCAAGCCCTCCGGTTCGATGGGGCCAACGTCCTGACTTTC.

This CDR3 is CASRRLGLGGAPQYF. As DNA, the CDR3 is TGTGCCAGCAGACGACTGGGACTAGGAGGGGCCCCGCAGTATTTT. The chain is built from TRBV7-9 and TRBJ2-3, with TRBD2 matching over 8 bases. J gave up 10 bases and V 6 bases, and 15 bases lay outside the gene matches. This CDR3 is 15 amino acids long. The germline CDR1 and CDR2 sequences are SEHNR and FQNEAQ (reference sequence).